The 7 T cell receptor beta chains listed next were all sequenced from one sample in a study of cytomegalovirus exposure and HLA in healthy donors. The PCR used 60 Vbeta and 13 Jbeta primers. Sequencing was performed with immunoSEQ multiplex PCR; in TCRdb, only in-frame clones are kept and a portion is missing. The sample contains roughly 180,000 clones, roughly 84% of which appear only once. The sequencing input was PBMCs. The receptors originated from a boy younger than 18 in good health and CMV-seronegative.

The chain links TRBV5-4 to TRBJ1-1, with a possible D match to TRBD1 (6 bases). Trimming left V 4 bases short and J 1 base short, with 8 bases between. CDR1 and CDR2 from the germline V gene are SGHNT and YYREEE (reference sequence). The CDR3 extends over 13 amino acids. CDR3 sequence reads: CASSPRGNTEAFF. The CDR3 coding sequence is TGTGCCAGCAGCCCCAGGGGGAACACTGAAGCTTTCTTT. The complete variable domain, with remaining parts taken from reference TRBV5-4 and TRBJ1-1, reads ETGVTQSPTHLIKTRGQQVTLRCSSQSGHNTVSWYQQALGQGPQFIFQYYREEENGRGNFPPRFSGLQFPNYSSELNVNALELDDSALYLCASSPRGNTEAFFGQGTRLTVV.

The gene calls are TRBV6-1 and TRBJ1-1; possibly TRBD1 for D (6 bases). Trimming took off 2 bases at V and 5 bases at J, with 9 bases between the two ends. The CDR3 contains 13 residues. Germline V CDR1 and CDR2: MNHNS, SASEGT. The CDR3 DNA is TGTGCCAGCAGTGAATTAAGGGGGACTGAAGCTTTCTTT. This codes for CASSELRGTEAFF.

The V and J genes are TRBV25-1 and TRBJ2-3; TRBD1 matches 8 bases. V dropped 4 bases and J dropped 0; count of bases not matched to a gene: 3. The CDR3 is 15 residues long. The germline V gene encodes CDR1 MGHDK and CDR2 SYGVNS. The CDR3 DNA follows: TGTGCCAGCAGTGCGACAGGGGCGAGCACAGATACGCAGTATTTT. Protein sequence: CASSATGASTDTQYF.

This clone was recorded a few times. V usage is TRBV4-1 and J usage is TRBJ2-3; 12 nucleotides align to TRBD2. The V segment lost 4 bases and the J segment 5 bases; nucleotides outside the gene matches: 10. The CDR3 sequence is 17 residues long. Germline CDR1 and CDR2: MGHRA and YSYEKL. The CDR3 is CASSLQTTSGSGDTQYF. CDR3 DNA: TGCGCCAGCAGCCTACAAACGACTAGCGGGAGTGGAGATACGCAGTATTTT.

This chain links TRBV4-1 with TRBJ1-4; 7 positions agree with TRBD1. With 4 bases clipped from V and 4 bases from J, the junction kept 3 bases outside the gene matches. Per germline, CDR1 MGHRA and CDR2 YSYEKL. The CDR3 runs 14 residues. The CDR3 DNA follows: TGCGCCAGCAGCCCTGACAGGGTTAATGAAAAACTGTTTTTT. Translated: CASSPDRVNEKLFF.

In this sample, this clone turned up a few times. The J gene is TRBJ1-1, the V gene TRBV25-1, with a possible D match to TRBD1 (6 bases). The length of the CDR3 is 14 residues. In germline, CDR1 is MGHDK, CDR2 SYGVNS. V lost 6 bases to trimming and J lost 5 bases, with 16 bases between them. The CDR3 sequence: CASSVRGGPTEAFF. CDR3 sequence (DNA): TGTGCCAGCAGCGTACGGGGGGGGCCAACTGAAGCTTTCTTT.

The genes are TRBV10-3 and TRBJ2-5; D unresolved. The CDR3 extends over 12 amino acids. Trimming pared 8 bases from V and 5 bases from J, leaving 12 bases between. Germline V gene lookup returns CDR1 ENHRY and CDR2 SYGVKD. CDR3: CAIAGPEETQYF. Here the CDR3 DNA reads TGTGCCATCGCCGGCCCGGAGGAGACCCAGTACTTC.